Presented here are 31 T cell receptor beta chains from one specimen sequenced in a study of control samples from healthy donors and cancer patients (dated by TCRdb to 2020 to 2022). Library generation was performed with the immunoSEQ multiplex PCR assay. The immuneACCESS repertoire file appears here via TCRdb, limited to in-frame rearrangements. These files lack a portion of the clones; in checked studies, under half of the deficit traces to unresolved V genes, and the cause of the others is not known. This sample holds around 94,000 clones; 86% were observed only once. The biggest ten clones account for around 1.3% of the sample. Sequenced input: blood. The receptors shown here come from a woman in her forties or fifties in good health.

This clone appeared once. DNA for the CDR3: TGCGCCAGCAGCCGGGGGGGAGAGAGCACCGGGGAGCTGTTTTTT. This translates into CASSRGGESTGELFF. The chain combines TRBV5-1 with TRBJ2-2; 8 bases map to TRBD2. The CDR3 sequence is 15 residues long. The trim removed 4 bases at V and 4 bases at J, leaving 6 bases unmatched. Per the germline V gene, CDR1 is SGHRS and CDR2 is YFSETQ.

The chain combines TRBV28 with TRBJ1-4; D call uncertain. Germline CDR1 MDHEN, CDR2 SYDVKM. Trimming took 3 bases from V and 4 from J, leaving 9 bases between them. The CDR3 contains 14 residues. CDR3 protein: CASSLTQLNEKLFF. The CDR3 nucleotides are TGTGCCAGCAGTTTGACACAGCTTAATGAAAAACTGTTTTTT.

A few counts support this clone. This chain joins TRBV11-3 and TRBJ2-7; D perhaps matches TRBD2 (6 bases). The CDR3 has 14 amino acids. Trimming pared 4 bases from V and 2 bases from J, leaving 12 bases between. Germline V gene sequence: CDR1 SGHNT, CDR2 YENEEA. The CDR3 DNA reads TGTGCCAGCAGCTCCCGGGGGAACCCCTACGAGCAGTACTTC. The encoded protein is CASSSRGNPYEQYF.

The chain joins TRBV7-2 to TRBJ2-5; D remains unclear. V was trimmed by 1 base and J by 5 bases, leaving 5 bases between them. Germline assignment: CDR1 SGHTA and CDR2 FQGNSA. The CDR3 contains 12 residues. The CDR3 is CASSLDRETQYF. CDR3 DNA: TGTGCCAGCAGCTTAGATCGGGAGACCCAGTACTTC.

This chain connects TRBV7-9 to TRBJ1-4, with TRBD1 matching over 7 bases. V gave up 6 bases and J gave up 4 bases; unmatched junction bases: 5. This CDR3 contains 14 residues. The germline V gene has CDR1 SEHNR and CDR2 FQNEAQ (reference sequence). CDR3 nucleotide sequence: TGTGCCAGCAGTAGAGGGGGCTTTAATGAAAAACTGTTTTTT. This encodes CASSRGGFNEKLFF.

The genes are TRBV28 and TRBJ1-6; TRBD1 is a possible D gene (6 bases). Germline V CDR1 and CDR2: MDHEN, SYDVKM. The CDR3 has 15 residues. With 5 bases removed from V and 4 bases from J, the gap between germline ends came to 12 bases. The DNA of the CDR3 is TGTGCCAGCAGTAAGACAGGCATTTATAATTCACCCCTCCACTTT. This translates into CASSKTGIYNSPLHF.

This sequence joins TRBV9 and TRBJ1-1; D may be TRBD1 (5 bases). The ends were cut back, 4 bases at V and 8 bases at J, with 15 bases in the middle. CDR1 SGDLS and CDR2 YYNGEE come from the germline V gene. This CDR3 spans 13 amino acids. The CDR3 DNA reads as TGTGCCAGCAGCTCAAGACCGGGGGAGGAAGCTTTCTTT. This codes for CASSSRPGEEAFF.

This chain uses TRBV5-4 with TRBJ2-3; 7 bases are a match to TRBD2. Germline CDR1 is SGHNT and CDR2 is YYREEE (reference sequence). With 0 bases clipped from V and 0 bases from J, the junction kept 4 bases outside the gene matches. There are 16 residues in the CDR3. In DNA, the CDR3 is TGTGCCAGCAGCTTGGATCCTAGCGGCAGCACAGATACGCAGTATTTT. Translating gives CASSLDPSGSTDTQYF.

This clone turned up a few times. The chain joins TRBV7-2 to TRBJ1-1, with D perhaps matching TRBD1 (6 bases). The CDR3 is 14 amino acids. Germline lookup yields CDR1 SGHTA and CDR2 FQGNSA. Trimming pared 3 bases from V and 1 base from J, leaving 9 bases between. The CDR3 protein is CASSFGGPNTEAFF. CDR3 bases: TGTGCCAGCAGCTTTGGGGGGCCGAACACTGAAGCTTTCTTT.

This chain links TRBV6-2 or TRBV6-3 with TRBJ2-7; D gene ambiguous. Trimming shortened V by 1 base and J by 0 bases, and 10 bases separated the two germline ends. Germline V gene lookup returns CDR1 MNHEY and CDR2 SVGEGT. The length of the CDR3 is 15 residues. CDR3 bases: TGTGCCAGCAGTTACTTAGGCCCCAGCTCCTACGAGCAGTACTTC. This sequence encodes CASSYLGPSSYEQYF.

This clone is a singleton in its sample. This chain links TRBV24-1 with TRBJ1-2, with 8 bases that match TRBD1. Germline V gene lookup returns CDR1 KGHDR and CDR2 SFDVKD. The CDR3 has 17 amino acids. The ends lost 0 bases at V and 6 bases at J; junction bases unmatched: 11. The CDR3 reads CATSDLRGKDRGDGYTF. CDR3 DNA: TGTGCCACCAGTGATTTGCGGGGAAAAGACAGGGGTGATGGCTACACCTTC.

The V and J genes are TRBV28 and TRBJ1-6; possibly TRBD1 for D (5 bases). The CDR3 is 15 residues long. Trimming took off 6 bases at V and 10 bases at J, with 19 bases between the two ends. Germline V gene lookup returns CDR1 MDHEN and CDR2 SYDVKM. The DNA of the CDR3 is TGTGCCAGCAGCGGGGGAGGGGCGGAATTGTCACCCCTCCACTTT. It encodes CASSGGGAELSPLHF.

For the CDR3, the DNA is TGTGCCAGCAGCCAAGAAATGTGGGAGGGCCTTTATGTCTACACCGGGGAGCTGTTTTTT. It translates to CASSQEMWEGLYVYTGELFF. V gene TRBV14 combines with J gene TRBJ2-2; 7 positions match TRBD2. Germline CDR1 and CDR2: SGHDN and FVKESK. The trim removed 0 bases at V and 3 bases at J, leaving 16 bases unmatched. The CDR3 is made up of 20 amino acids. The variable domain in full, with the rest retrieved from reference TRBV14 and TRBJ2-2, is EAGVTQFPSHSVIEKGQTVTLRCDPISGHDNLYWYRRVMGKEIKFLLHFVKESKQDESGMPNNRFLAERTGGTYSTLKVQPAELEDSGVYFCASSQEMWEGLYVYTGELFFGEGSRLTVL.

The V call is TRBV10-3, the J call TRBJ1-1, with 7 bases aligning to TRBD1. Germline values: CDR1 ENHRY, CDR2 SYGVKD. This CDR3 contains 15 residues. Losses at the gene ends were 0 bases for V and 6 bases for J; bases not matched to a gene: 7. The CDR3 protein is CAISESQGQMPEAFF. In nucleotides, the CDR3 is TGTGCCATCAGTGAGTCCCAGGGACAGATGCCTGAAGCTTTCTTT.

The chain uses TRBV6-4 and TRBJ1-6; a weak D match, TRBD1 (6 bases). The CDR3 loop spans 17 amino acids. Trimming pared 2 bases from V and 0 bases from J, leaving 11 bases between. Germline V lookup: CDR1 MRHNA, CDR2 SNTAGT. The DNA for the CDR3 is TGTGCCAGCAGTGACGACGCGGACAGCTCCTATAATTCACCCCTCCACTTT. Translated, it gives CASSDDADSSYNSPLHF.

The chain's CDR3 is CASSSIVGGSTDTQYF. In DNA form, the CDR3 reads TGTGCCAGCAGCTCCATTGTTGGGGGTAGCACAGATACGCAGTATTTT. The chain links TRBV7-9 to TRBJ2-3; D tentatively fits TRBD1 or TRBD2 (5 bases each). CDR3 size: 16 residues. The germline V gene has CDR1 SEHNR and CDR2 FQNEAQ (reference sequence). V shed 4 bases and J shed 0 bases, with 14 bases lying between them.

The chain recombines TRBV24-1 with TRBJ2-5; 9 bases line up with TRBD2. The CDR3 totals 13 residues. Unmatched junction bases numbered 2, after V lost 5 bases and J lost 5 bases. Looked up from germline, CDR1 is KGHDR and CDR2 is SFDVKD. The CDR3 protein is CATSVAGGETQYF. The CDR3 region has the DNA TGTGCCACCAGTGTCGCGGGGGGGGAGACCCAGTACTTC.

V gene TRBV5-6 combines with J gene TRBJ1-6; possible D gene TRBD1, 5 bases. Germline CDR1 is SGHDT and CDR2 is YYEEEE. CDR3 length equals 14 residues. Trimming took 3 bases from V and 6 from J, leaving 10 bases between them. Here the CDR3 reads CASSSGQANSPLHF. Here the CDR3 DNA reads TGTGCCAGCAGCTCTGGACAAGCTAATTCACCCCTCCACTTT. Drawing the rest from reference TRBV5-6 and TRBJ1-6, the complete variable domain is DAGVTQSPTHLIKTRGQQVTLRCSPKSGHDTVSWYQQALGQGPQFIFQYYEEEERQRGNFPDRFSGHQFPNYSSELNVNALLLGDSALYLCASSSGQANSPLHFGNGTRLTVT.

This chain joins TRBV7-2 and TRBJ1-6; D remains ambiguous. Trimming took 1 base from V and 1 from J, leaving 11 bases between them. The CDR3 is 17 amino acids. Germline CDR1 and CDR2: SGHTA and FQGNSA. For the CDR3, the DNA is TGTGCCAGCAGCTTAGTGCAGACGGGTTCCTATAATTCACCCCTCCACTTT. It specifies CASSLVQTGSYNSPLHF. The full variable domain, completed using reference TRBV7-2 and TRBJ1-6, is GAGVSQSPSNKVTEKGKDVELRCDPISGHTALYWYRQSLGQGLEFLIYFQGNSAPDKSGLPSDRFSAERTGGSVSTLTIQRTQQEDSAVYLCASSLVQTGSYNSPLHFGNGTRLTVT.

The count of this clone is one. CDR3: CASSMTGDYGYTF. The CDR3 DNA reads TGTGCCAGTAGTATGACAGGGGACTATGGCTACACCTTC. The gene calls are TRBV19 and TRBJ1-2; 8 nucleotides align to TRBD1. This CDR3 is 13 amino acids long. Per the germline V gene, CDR1 is LNHDA and CDR2 is SQIVND (reference sequence). The V and J ends lost 3 bases and 3 bases, in that order; junction bases with no gene match: 0.

This sequence joins TRBV24-1 and TRBJ2-3, with D perhaps assigned TRBD1 or TRBD2 (5 bases each). CDR1 KGHDR and CDR2 SFDVKD come from the germline V gene. The CDR3 loop spans 15 amino acids. The V end was cut by 3 bases, the J end by 1 base, with 10 bases between. This chain's CDR3 is CATSDGGGGTDTQYF. CDR3 DNA: TGTGCCACCAGTGATGGTGGGGGAGGCACAGATACGCAGTATTTT.

The chain links TRBV11-2 to TRBJ2-3, with 11 bases that match TRBD2. V shed 5 bases and J 3 bases; nucleotides not matched to a gene: 13. The CDR3 sequence is 18 residues long. Germline CDR1 reads SGHAT; CDR2 reads FQNNGV. Written as DNA, the CDR3 is TGTGCCAGCAGCCGGCCCCCCTTTACTAGCGGGGGTACAGATACGCAGTATTTT. Protein: CASSRPPFTSGGTDTQYF.

J is TRBJ2-6 and V is TRBV11-3; D is unclear. Trimming cost V 3 bases and J 0 bases, with 9 bases left between them. The germline CDR1 and CDR2 sequences are SGHNT and YENEEA. The CDR3 has 16 amino acids. The CDR3 loop is CASSFTPGSGANVLTF. The CDR3 DNA is TGTGCCAGCAGCTTCACCCCCGGCTCTGGGGCCAACGTCCTGACTTTC.

The chain has TRBV29-1 and TRBJ2-1; tentative D call: TRBD1 (5 bases). The CDR3 runs 13 residues. Germline V lookup: CDR1 SQVTM, CDR2 ANQGSEA. V was shortened by 5 bases and J by 3 bases, with 11 bases between the two germline ends. The CDR3 protein is CSVSRADYNEQFF. CDR3 DNA sequence: TGCAGCGTTTCCAGGGCCGACTACAATGAGCAGTTCTTC.

The V and J genes are TRBV7-2 and TRBJ2-3; D gene ambiguous. Trimming removed 5 bases at V and 2 bases at J, with 11 bases between. Germline CDR1 and CDR2: SGHTA and FQGNSA. CDR3 length: 14 residues. The CDR3 nucleotides are TGTGCCAGCAGCCCTATGAGCATCACAGATACGCAGTATTTT. As protein: CASSPMSITDTQYF.

The chain uses TRBV18 and TRBJ2-7; the match to TRBD1 covers 8 bases. The germline CDR1 and CDR2 sequences are KGHSH and LQKENI. This CDR3 spans 15 amino acids. V trimming: 0 bases; J trimming: 5 bases; junction bases outside the gene matches: 6. CDR3 bases: TGTGCCAGCTCACCACCGGCAGGGGGCCAGGACGAGCAGTACTTC. Amino acid sequence: CASSPPAGGQDEQYF.

This clone was seen a handful of times. Other nucleotide sequences from this sample produce the same CDR3. This chain connects TRBV18 to TRBJ2-1; D perhaps matches TRBD2 (5 bases). The CDR3 extends over 15 amino acids. The V and J ends lost 1 base and 0 bases respectively, with 7 bases between them. In germline, CDR1 is KGHSH, CDR2 LQKENI. The chain's CDR3 is CASSPQGSSYNEQFF. The DNA of the CDR3 is TGTGCCAGCTCACCACAAGGGAGCTCCTACAATGAGCAGTTCTTC.

The chain recombines TRBV7-9 with TRBJ2-5; TRBD1 is a possible D gene (6 bases). Germline values: CDR1 SEHNR, CDR2 FQNEAQ (reference sequence). CDR3 length: 14 amino acids. Trimming took 2 bases from V and 1 from J, leaving 8 bases between them. For the CDR3, the DNA is TGTGCCAGCAGCTTATCGACAGGCCAAGAGACCCAGTACTTC. Translated: CASSLSTGQETQYF.

This clone was seen just once. The chain combines TRBV7-2 with TRBJ1-5, with D unclear. V lost 4 bases and J 1 base, leaving 2 bases between the germline ends. This CDR3 region has 12 residues. Germline-derived CDR1 and CDR2 are SGHTA and FQGNSA. The CDR3 reads CASSYSNQPQHF. The CDR3 nucleotides are TGTGCCAGCAGCTACAGCAATCAGCCCCAGCATTTT.

The table lists this clone with a few counts. The J gene is TRBJ1-6, the V gene TRBV13; D may be TRBD1 (5 bases). The ends were cut back, 4 bases at V and 7 bases at J, with 8 bases in the middle. The CDR3 loop spans 13 amino acids. Germline CDR1 reads PRHDT; CDR2 reads FYEKMQ (reference sequence). The CDR3 DNA reads as TGTGCCAGCAGCTCTGGACAAAATTCACCCCTCCACTTT. Protein: CASSSGQNSPLHF. Full variable domain (outside the CDR3, taken from reference TRBV13 and TRBJ1-6): AAGVIQSPRHLIKEKRETATLKCYPIPRHDTVYWYQQGPGQDPQFLISFYEKMQSDKGSIPDRFSAQQFSDYHSELNMSSLELGDSALYFCASSSGQNSPLHFGNGTRLTVT.

The chain combines TRBV6-5 with TRBJ2-6; D might be TRBD1 (5 bases). CDR1 and CDR2 from the germline V gene are MNHEY and SVGAGI. The CDR3 extends over 15 amino acids. The V end was cut by 4 bases, the J end by 1 base, with 8 bases between. CDR3 sequence reads: CASSSPGSGANVLTF. The CDR3 DNA reads as TGTGCCAGCAGTTCACCAGGGTCTGGGGCCAACGTCCTGACTTTC.